These T cell receptor beta chains were read from a single sample in a study of OX40 agonist ivuxolimab in advanced cancers. Measured with immunoSEQ multiplex PCR; TCRdb has only the in-frame clones, and not every one. This table holds around 61,000 clones, more than 80% found once. The sample in question was CD4+ or CD8+ T cells sorted from blood, obtained in a trial of the OX40 agonist ivuxolimab. These receptors were obtained from an adult with an advanced solid tumor such as melanoma, head and neck, liver or kidney cancer. CDR3s include the opening cysteine and the closing phenylalanine or tryptophan. The D gene is left open where the match is weak. A clone size is listed for some rows: how often the clone was seen (once, few, many), or a class if it is expanded.

cdr3_length | j_call | v_call | d_call | clone_size | cdr3_nt | cdr3_aa
13 | TRBJ1-5 | TRBV18 | NA | few | TGTGCCAGCTCACCATCAGCACGGCAGCCCCAGCATTTT | CASSPSARQPQHF
14 | TRBJ2-1 | TRBV29-1 | NA | NA | TGCAGCGTTGGACGGACAGAGCCCTACAATGAGCAGTTCTTC | CSVGRTEPYNEQFF
16 | TRBJ1-3 | TRBV11-2 | NA | NA | TGTGCCAGCAGCTTAAACGAGGGTTATAGTGGAAACACCATATATTTT | CASSLNEGYSGNTIYF
18 | TRBJ2-6 | TRBV7-3 | TRBD1 | NA | TGTGCCAGCAGCTTGGTCGGACAGGGTAACACTGGGGCCAACGTCCTGACTTTC | CASSLVGQGNTGANVLTF
13 | TRBJ1-2 | TRBV11-2 | NA | NA | TGTGCCAGCAGCTTAGATTGGTCCGGTGGCTACACCTTC | CASSLDWSGGYTF
16 | TRBJ1-3 | TRBV7-2 | TRBD1 | few | TGTGCCAGCAGCTTGTCCGGGACAGGGTCAGGAAACACCATATATTTT | CASSLSGTGSGNTIYF
14 | TRBJ1-5 | TRBV19 | NA | NA | TGTGCCAGTAGTACCTCAGGGGACAATCAGCCCCAGCATTTT | CASSTSGDNQPQHF
15 | TRBJ2-3 | TRBV7-9 | NA | NA | TGTGCCAGCAGCTTAGCGGAGCTCCAGGGAGATACGCAGTATTTT | CASSLAELQGDTQYF
14 | TRBJ2-3 | TRBV29-1 | NA | NA | TGCAGCGTGGCCGGGACTTCCGGCACAGATACGCAGTATTTT | CSVAGTSGTDTQYF
14 | TRBJ1-6 | TRBV6-6 | NA | NA | TGTGCCAGCAGTTACAGGGGGAAGGATTCACCCCTCCACTTT | CASSYRGKDSPLHF
21 | TRBJ2-1 | TRBV21-1 | NA | NA | TGTGCCAGCAGCAAAAAAAACAAGGACAGACTTCTAGCGGGGGATTTTAAGGAGCAGTTCTTC | CASSKKNKDRLLAGDFKEQFF
16 | TRBJ1-4 | TRBV5-5 | NA | NA | TGTGCCAGCAGCGTTCCGACAGGTAGCGCAGGTGAAAAACTGTTTTTT | CASSVPTGSAGEKLFF
16 | TRBJ2-4 | TRBV5-1 | TRBD2 | NA | TGCGCCAGCAGCACCTATGCGGGAGGGGGGAAAAACATTCAGTACTTC | CASSTYAGGGKNIQYF
15 | TRBJ2-3 | TRBV11-2 | NA | NA | TGTGCCAGCAGCTCGAAAGGCGGGGAGACAGATACGCAGTATTTT | CASSSKGGETDTQYF
15 | TRBJ1-5 | TRBV2 | NA | NA | TGTGCCAGCAGTAAGGGTGAGGGTACCAATCAGCCCCAGCATTTT | CASSKGEGTNQPQHF
12 | TRBJ2-5 | TRBV6-1 | NA | NA | TGTGCCAGCAGTGCTGAGCCAGAGACCCAGTACTTC | CASSAEPETQYF
15 | TRBJ2-7 | TRBV15 | TRBD2 | NA | TGTGCCACCCGAGGTAGCGGGAGAAGGCCCTACGAGCAGTACTTC | CATRGSGRRPYEQYF
12 | TRBJ1-1 | TRBV5-5 | NA | NA | TGTGCCAGCAGCTTGTGGAACACTGAAGCTTTCTTT | CASSLWNTEAFF
15 | TRBJ1-6 | TRBV4-1 | NA | few | TGCGCCAGCAGCCTTAACCGGGACAATCATTCACCCCTCCACTTT | CASSLNRDNHSPLHF
15 | TRBJ2-2 | TRBV14 | TRBD1 | NA | TGTGCCAGCAGCCAAGGACAGGGGCGGACCGGGGAGCTGTTTTTT | CASSQGQGRTGELFF
13 | TRBJ1-5 | TRBV6-5 | TRBD1 | NA | TGTGCCAGCAGTTTACAGGGGGGGCAGCCCCAGCATTTT | CASSLQGGQPQHF
16 | TRBJ2-3 | TRBV5-5 | TRBD2 | NA | TGTGCCAGCAGCTCTTACGAGCGGGGTCTGACAGATACGCAGTATTTT | CASSSYERGLTDTQYF
15 | TRBJ1-2 | TRBV7-9 | TRBD1 | NA | TGTGCCAGCGCCCAGAGCGGACAGGGGAGCTATGGCTACACCTTC | CASAQSGQGSYGYTF
14 | TRBJ2-3 | TRBV9 | NA | few | TGTGCCAGCAGCGTAGAAGGGACGACAGATACGCAGTATTTT | CASSVEGTTDTQYF
14 | TRBJ2-7 | TRBV7-9 | NA | NA | TGTGCCAGCAGCCCCCCCGGGTTAAGCTACGAGCAGTACTTC | CASSPPGLSYEQYF
16 | TRBJ1-5 | TRBV19 | NA | NA | TGTGCCAGTGCGAGTGATACAGGGATGGGCAATCAGCCCCAGCATTTT | CASASDTGMGNQPQHF
15 | TRBJ2-7 | TRBV7-2 | NA | NA | TGTGCCAGCAGCCCTCAGGTGGGCACTTCCTACGAGCAGTACTTC | CASSPQVGTSYEQYF
15 | TRBJ2-3 | TRBV11-3 | NA | NA | TGTGCCAGCAGCTTGATGGGGCAGAGCACAGATACGCAGTATTTT | CASSLMGQSTDTQYF
15 | TRBJ2-5 | TRBV6-1 | TRBD2 | NA | TGTGCCAGCAGTGAATTGGTAGCGGGGGGGCTGACCCAGTACTTC | CASSELVAGGLTQYF
14 | TRBJ2-3 | TRBV14 | NA | NA | TGTGCCAGCAAGCGAGCGGACGGCTGGGATACGCAGTATTTT | CASKRADGWDTQYF
17 | TRBJ1-4 | TRBV19 | TRBD1 | few | TGTGCCAGTAGTATCGGTGGAATGGGGACAGAGAATGAAAAACTGTTTTTT | CASSIGGMGTENEKLFF
13 | TRBJ1-3 | TRBV15 | NA | NA | TGTGCCACTGGAAGGGAAGCTGGAAACACCATATATTTT | CATGREAGNTIYF
15 | TRBJ2-2 | TRBV18 | NA | NA | TGTGCCAGCTCTCGCCGGGACACTAAAGGCGGGGAGCTGTTTTTT | CASSRRDTKGGELFF
14 | TRBJ2-2 | TRBV19 | NA | NA | TGTGCCAGTACGCCCTACTCGAACACCGGGGAGCTGTTTTTT | CASTPYSNTGELFF
12 | TRBJ1-2 | TRBV2 | NA | NA | TGTGCCAGCTCCCCAGAGTACTATGGCTACACCTTC | CASSPEYYGYTF
15 | TRBJ2-1 | TRBV4-2 | TRBD2 | NA | TGTGCCAGCAGCCAAGAGCTAGCGGGGGTAAGGGAGCAGTTCTTC | CASSQELAGVREQFF
12 | TRBJ2-7 | TRBV6-6 | NA | NA | TGTGCCAGCAGTTACAGGGTGTACGAGCAGTACTTC | CASSYRVYEQYF
14 | TRBJ2-7 | TRBV19 | TRBD1 | NA | TGTGCCAGTAGTTCGGGACAGGGGAAATACGAGCAGTACTTC | CASSSGQGKYEQYF
16 | TRBJ2-3 | TRBV19 | TRBD1 | NA | TGTGCCAGTAGTATCGGCGGACAGGGGGCAACAGATACGCAGTATTTT | CASSIGGQGATDTQYF
15 | TRBJ2-5 | TRBV10-3 | NA | NA | TGTGCCATCAGTGTGGATACTAGAGCACAAGAGACCCAGTACTTC | CAISVDTRAQETQYF